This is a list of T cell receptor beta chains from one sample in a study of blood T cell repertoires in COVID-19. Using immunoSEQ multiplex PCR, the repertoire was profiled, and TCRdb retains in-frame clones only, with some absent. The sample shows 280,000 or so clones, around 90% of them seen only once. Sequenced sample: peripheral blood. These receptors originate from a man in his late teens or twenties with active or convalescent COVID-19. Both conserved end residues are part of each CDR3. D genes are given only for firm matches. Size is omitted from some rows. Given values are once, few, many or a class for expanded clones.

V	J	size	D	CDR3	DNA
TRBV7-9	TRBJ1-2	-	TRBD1	CASSSQGNYGYTF	TGTGCCAGCAGCTCACAGGGGAACTATGGCTACACCTTC
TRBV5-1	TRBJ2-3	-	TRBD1	CASSLGTGGGTDTQYF	TGCGCCAGCAGCTTGGGGACAGGGGGAGGCACAGATACGCAGTATTTT
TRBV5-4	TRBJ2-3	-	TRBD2	CASSSTLAGTTDTQYF	TGTGCCAGCAGCTCGACACTAGCGGGGACTACAGATACGCAGTATTTT
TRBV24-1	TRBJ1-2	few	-	CATSDGKDYGYTF	TGTGCCACCAGTGACGGGAAAGACTATGGCTACACCTTC
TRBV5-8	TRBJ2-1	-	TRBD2	CASSSGKRGGLRDEQFF	TGTGCCAGCAGCTCTGGCAAGCGGGGGGGGCTTAGGGATGAGCAGTTCTTC
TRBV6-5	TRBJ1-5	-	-	CASGRGGADNQPQHF	TGTGCCAGCGGACGTGGGGGCGCGGACAATCAGCCCCAGCATTTT
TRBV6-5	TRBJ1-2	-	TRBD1	CASRIQGGESGSYTF	TGTGCCAGCAGGATACAGGGGGGCGAATCCGGGAGCTACACCTTC
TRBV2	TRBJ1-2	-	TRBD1	CASSPDRGGGYTF	TGTGCCAGCAGTCCCGACAGGGGCGGGGGCTACACCTTC
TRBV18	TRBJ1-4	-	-	CASSPTSDEKLFF	TGTGCCAGCTCACCTACGTCAGATGAAAAACTGTTTTTT
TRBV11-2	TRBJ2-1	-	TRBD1	CASSTQGAAPFF	TGTGCCAGCAGCACCCAGGGGGCAGCGCCGTTCTTC
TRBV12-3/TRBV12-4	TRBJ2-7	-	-	CASSLSPYEQYF	TGTGCCAGCAGTTTAAGCCCCTACGAGCAGTACTTC
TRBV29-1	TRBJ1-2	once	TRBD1	CSVLGDREHYGYTF	TGCAGCGTTCTTGGGGACAGGGAGCACTATGGCTACACCTTC
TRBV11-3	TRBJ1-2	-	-	CASSPGAGRYGYTF	TGTGCCAGCAGCCCTGGGGCGGGGAGGTATGGCTACACCTTC
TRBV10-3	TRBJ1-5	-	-	CAISESRGNGNQPQHF	TGTGCCATCAGTGAGTCGAGAGGAAATGGCAATCAGCCCCAGCATTTT
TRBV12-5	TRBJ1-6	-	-	CASGAGTLLHF	TGTGCTAGTGGTGCCGGGACTTTACTCCACTTT
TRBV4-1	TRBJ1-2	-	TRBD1	CASSQDHRAGGYGYTF	TGCGCCAGCAGCCAAGATCATAGGGCAGGGGGCTATGGCTACACCTTC